Below are 15 T cell receptor beta chains sequenced from a single sample in a study of monozygotic twins with inflammatory bowel disease. TCRdb re-called the 5' RACE reads and gives one entry per CDR3 protein, without DNA. The sample features approximately 300,000 distinct CDR3 sequences, with 5.5% to 6.5% in its top ten. The specimen sequenced was blood. The source is a human donor with ulcerative colitis or Crohn's disease, or a healthy co-twin of an affected twin (not recorded which).

The CDR3 reads CSARAGQGGTEAFF. The chain joins TRBV20-1 to TRBJ1-1; TCRdb picks TRBD1, but there is no DNA to check that call. Germline-derived CDR1 and CDR2 are DFQATT and SNEGSKA (reference sequence). The CDR3 runs to 14 residues.

The chain uses TRBV6-1 and TRBJ1-1. The CDR3 is 12 residues long. Germline V gene sequence: CDR1 MNHNS, CDR2 SASEGT. This CDR3 reads CASSGAGNEAFF.

The chain employs TRBV24-1 and TRBJ2-5. Germline V gene data show CDR1 as KGHDR and CDR2 as SFDVKD. This CDR3 comprises 14 residues. The CDR3 protein is CATSDLPGEETQYF.

This sequence joins TRBV29-1 and TRBJ2-2; TCRdb returns TRBD1, unconfirmable since there is no DNA. The germline V gene encodes CDR1 SQVTM and CDR2 ANQGSEA. The CDR3 totals 12 residues. CDR3 sequence reads: CSVDGAAGELFF.

V usage is TRBV7-9 and J usage is TRBJ1-5; the D call from TCRdb, TRBD1, cannot be confirmed without DNA. The CDR3 sequence is 16 residues long. The V gene's germline CDR1 is SEHNR and CDR2 FQNEAQ (reference sequence). The CDR3 protein is CASSLTRDRVPQPQHF. The variable domain in full, with the rest retrieved from reference TRBV7-9 and TRBJ1-5, is DTGVSQNPRHKITKRGQNVTFRCDPISEHNRLYWYRQTLGQGPEFLTYFQNEAQLEKSRLLSDRFSAERPKGSFSTLEIQRTEQGDSAMYLCASSLTRDRVPQPQHFGDGTRLSIL.

The chain carries TRBV4-2 and TRBJ2-2; TCRdb's assignment of TRBD2 cannot be checked, as there is no DNA. Germline CDR1 LGHNA, CDR2 YNFKEQ. The CDR3 is made up of 18 amino acids. CDR3 sequence: CASSQRLAGGTDTGELFF.

This chain uses TRBV7-3 with TRBJ2-5. CDR3 size: 13 residues. The germline V gene has CDR1 SGHTA and CDR2 FQGTGA. The CDR3 protein is CASSLRAAETQYF.

V gene TRBV7-9 combines with J gene TRBJ2-5; the D call from TCRdb, TRBD1, cannot be confirmed without DNA. Germline CDR1 SEHNR, CDR2 FQNEAQ (reference sequence). The CDR3 consists of 15 residues. The CDR3 reads CASSPRDRYQETQYF.

The chain combines TRBV6-1 with TRBJ2-3; the D call from TCRdb, TRBD2, cannot be confirmed without DNA. This CDR3 has 15 residues. Germline assignment: CDR1 MNHNS and CDR2 SASEGT. The CDR3 sequence: CASSRTSGSTDTQYF.

J is TRBJ2-5 and V is TRBV20-1; TCRdb gives TRBD1 as the D gene, but with no DNA this cannot be confirmed. The CDR3 extends over 14 amino acids. Germline values: CDR1 DFQATT, CDR2 SNEGSKA (reference sequence). The CDR3 spells CSARVTGLGETQYF.

The CDR3 is CASSQLAAQETQYF. The chain joins TRBV5-1 to TRBJ2-5; the TRBD2 assignment by TCRdb is unverifiable without DNA. Germline-derived CDR1 and CDR2 are SGHRS and YFSETQ. This CDR3 is 14 amino acids long.

The genes are TRBV2 and TRBJ2-6. In germline, CDR1 is SNHLY, CDR2 FYNNEI. The CDR3 consists of 16 residues. CDR3 sequence reads: CASSEEGSSGANVLTF.

The chain employs TRBV5-5 and TRBJ1-4. Germline loops: CDR1 SGHKS, CDR2 YYEKEE (reference sequence). The CDR3 covers 16 residues. CDR3 residues: CASSLVIVATNEKLFF.

The rearrangement uses TRBV5-1 and TRBJ2-2; the TCRdb call, TRBD2, lacks DNA for checking. CDR1 SGHRS and CDR2 YFSETQ come from the germline V gene. This CDR3 is built from 17 residues. The CDR3 loop reads CASTDGTLLYKTGELFF.

V usage is TRBV5-6 and J usage is TRBJ2-2; TCRdb's D call of TRBD2 is untestable without DNA. There are 16 residues in the CDR3. Looked up from germline, CDR1 is SGHDT and CDR2 is YYEEEE. The CDR3 sequence is CASSYRSTSGTGELFF.